This TCR beta chain was retrieved from a study of shared clonotypes between healthy human individuals (dated by TCRdb to about 2020). For context, the study as a whole: A couple of women and three men aged 18 to 49 years were included in the cohort. For each donor, CD4 naive and CD4 memory were each run on three plates, CD8 naive on two plates, and CD8 memory on one plate. To estimate repertoire size and how much clonotype sharing occurs between individuals, the study deeply sequenced the blood TCR repertoires of five healthy adults. To increase sequencing depth and limit assay-specific biases, different laboratories used diverse techniques to prepare libraries and sequence TCR repertoires. Per donor, leukapheresis produced somewhere between about 0.94 and 9.5 billion PBMCs. The investigation overall reported the following: Even with the large sequencing depth, rarefaction of the sorted-subset datasets indicated that sequencing was incomplete. Sampling was limited to blood, and TCR repertoires in tissue likely differ from TCR repertoires in blood. Pairwise subsampling indicated that sequencing depth was expected to affect the degree of clonotype sharing among donors. Sharing across several donors was observed for approximately 5% of naive CD4, 3% to 3.5% of naive CD8, 2% to 2.5% of memory CD4, and around 0.4% of memory CD8 clonotypes. Larger estimated clonotype richness was generally found for naive subsets than for memory subsets. Compared with non-shared clonotypes, the clonotypes found in all four sorted-subset donors had higher generation probabilities. The genetic and exposure-history diversity represented was limited by the small number of donors.

Using the deep immunoSEQ assay, multiplex PCR amplified TCR CDR3 regions from genomic DNA. For each cell subset, the extracted genomic DNA was distributed evenly across all wells of several immunoSEQ 96-well plates, and each plate served as one replicate. For sorted subsets, around 200 ng genomic DNA, equal to 25,000 to 35,000 T cell genomes, was loaded into each replicate PCR. Purified libraries were measured with a Qubit 3.0 fluorometer, size-checked on a Bioanalyzer 2100, and measured again with the KAPA Library Quantification kit. Each immunoSEQ 96-well plate was sequenced on its own single-read 150-cycle Illumina NextSeq 550 flow cell. As for how the authors treated the data: Because only junctional sequences without quality scores were contained in the immunoSEQ output, filtering matching that applied to full-length reads could not be performed. To assign V/J genes and CDR3, sequences were annotated using PyIR, a Python wrapper for IgBLAST v1.9, with IMGT germline references. Reads with weak V/J assignments (E-value above 1e-6), missing CDR3, stop codons, out-of-frame junctions, or ambiguous translated residues were removed. A V3J clonotype was defined by an identical inferred V gene, J gene, and CDR3 amino acid sequence. To compute the percentage overlap between repertoires, the number of shared unique clonotypes was divided by the size of the smaller repertoire. Richness of each repertoire was evaluated using RTK rarefaction, the Chao1 estimator, and Recon v2.1 estimates of unobserved clonotypes. Generation probabilities were computed with OLGA for all TCRbeta clonotypes obtained by the gDNA method from several donors. TCRdb mirrors the immuneACCESS table, restricted to in-frame sequences. Some clones are absent from its copies; in checked studies, under half trace to an unresolved V gene, and the reason for the others is unknown. The DNA was the basis for D and trimming; V, J and clone size are from that table. This sample has over a million clones in its table, and around 74% of those were observed once. The ten largest clones take up 1.4% of the sample.

The donors were healthy, HIV-negative adults who had no recently reported acute infections or vaccinations. Only Caucasian adults living in Nashville, Tennessee, USA were represented among the donors. CD4+ T cells were enriched through magnetic negative selection, after which naive cells were positively selected on CD45RA and the remaining negative fraction served as the memory subset. Blood was collected by leukapheresis, and PBMCs were isolated by Ficoll-Histopaque density gradient centrifugation and then cryopreserved in liquid nitrogen vapor phase. Analytical flow cytometry was used to check the purity and quantity of each magnetically sorted T cell population. Each sorted fraction had its genomic DNA isolated and then quantified by UV absorbance on a Nanodrop 2000c. The germline V gene sets CDR1 to SGHDN and CDR2 to FVKESK. V is shortened by 4 bases, J by 5 bases, and the region joining them spans 17 bases. The CDR3 runs 15 amino acids, cysteine and phenylalanine included. Only the CDR3 region is kept as DNA, spanning 45 bases read in frame from base 1.

As regards this clone: No cognate antigen has been identified for it. Per-base quality was not reported, and no clone a single base away is much larger than it.

Sequenced: memory CD4+ T cells sorted from blood. Reading the label with the study, this specimen's cell subset or site is: CD45RA-negative fraction. This receptor was obtained from a young man in good health. The V gene is TRBV14 and the J gene is TRBJ1-2; 6 matching bases give a weak D call of TRBD1. The nucleotides read TGTGCCAGCAGCCGCGGGACACCAATTGGGTATGGCTACACCTTC. This yields the protein CASSRGTPIGYGYTF.